The subject of this entry is one TCR beta chain. Sequenced by immunoSEQ multiplex PCR; TCRdb stores in-frame clones only, minus some. The table includes around 89,000 clones, roughly 93% detected once. From germline, CDR1 is MNHNS and CDR2 SASEGT. The length of the CDR3 is 16 residues. Trimming pared 1 base from V and 1 base from J, leaving 13 bases between. This entry is derived from a study of T cell responses to AZD1222 COVID-19 vaccine. Material: peripheral blood, obtained on day 0 of AZD1222 vaccination. The TCR was taken from an adult in good health. The rearrangement joins TRBV6-1 to TRBJ1-2; unclear D gene. The CDR3 is CASSEVAGTLNYGYTF. In DNA, the CDR3 is TGTGCCAGCAGTGAAGTTGCAGGAACCCTTAACTATGGCTACACCTTC.